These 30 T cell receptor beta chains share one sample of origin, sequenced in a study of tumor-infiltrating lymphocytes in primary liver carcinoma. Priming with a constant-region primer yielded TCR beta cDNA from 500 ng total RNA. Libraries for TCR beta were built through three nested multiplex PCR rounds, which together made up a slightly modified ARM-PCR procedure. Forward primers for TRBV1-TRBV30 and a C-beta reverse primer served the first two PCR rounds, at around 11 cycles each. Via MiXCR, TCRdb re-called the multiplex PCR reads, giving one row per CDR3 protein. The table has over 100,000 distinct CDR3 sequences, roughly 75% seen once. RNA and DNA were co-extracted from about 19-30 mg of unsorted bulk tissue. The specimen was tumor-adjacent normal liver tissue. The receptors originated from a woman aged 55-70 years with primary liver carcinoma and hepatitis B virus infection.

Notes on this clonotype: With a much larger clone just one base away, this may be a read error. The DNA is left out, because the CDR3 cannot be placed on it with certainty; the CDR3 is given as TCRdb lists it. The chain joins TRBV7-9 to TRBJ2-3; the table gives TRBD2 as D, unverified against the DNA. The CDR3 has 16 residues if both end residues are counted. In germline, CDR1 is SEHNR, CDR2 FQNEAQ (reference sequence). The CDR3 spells CASSEVGRGSGDTHYF.

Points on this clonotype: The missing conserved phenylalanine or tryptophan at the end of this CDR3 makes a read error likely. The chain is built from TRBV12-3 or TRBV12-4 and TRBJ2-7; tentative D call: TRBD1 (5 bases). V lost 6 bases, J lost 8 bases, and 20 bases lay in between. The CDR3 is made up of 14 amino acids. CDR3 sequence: CASSQGNGGAKQYS. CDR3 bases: TGTGCCAGCAGCCAAGGCAACGGTGGGGCCAAGCAGTACTCC.

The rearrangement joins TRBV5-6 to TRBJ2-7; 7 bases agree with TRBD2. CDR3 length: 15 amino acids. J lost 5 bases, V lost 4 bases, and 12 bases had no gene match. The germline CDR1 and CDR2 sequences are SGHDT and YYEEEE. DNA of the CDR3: TGTGCCAGCAGCCCCGGACTAGAGAGGACCCACGAGCAGTACTTC. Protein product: CASSPGLERTHEQYF.

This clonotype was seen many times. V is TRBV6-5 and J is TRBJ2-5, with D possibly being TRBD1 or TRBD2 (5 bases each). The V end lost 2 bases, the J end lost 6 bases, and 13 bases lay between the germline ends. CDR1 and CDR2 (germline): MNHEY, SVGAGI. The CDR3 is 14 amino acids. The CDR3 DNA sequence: TGTGCCAGCAGTTACCCCGGGGCCGGAAAGACCCAGTACTTC. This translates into CASSYPGAGKTQYF.

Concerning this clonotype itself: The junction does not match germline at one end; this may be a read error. CDR3 bases: TGTGTCACAATTGGGCTAGCGGTGACCCAGCAATTCTTC. Residues: CVTIGLAVTQQFF. This chain links TRBV6-1 with TRBJ2-1; 7 bases are shared with TRBD2. Germline V gene data show CDR1 as MNHNS and CDR2 as SASEGT. The CDR3 spans 13 residues.

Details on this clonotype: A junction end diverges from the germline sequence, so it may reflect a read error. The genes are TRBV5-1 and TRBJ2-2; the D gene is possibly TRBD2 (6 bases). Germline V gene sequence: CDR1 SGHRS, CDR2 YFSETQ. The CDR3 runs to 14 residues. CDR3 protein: CASNLTGDTGELFF. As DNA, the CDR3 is TGCGCCAGCAACTTGACGGGAGACACCGGGGAGCTGTTTTTT.

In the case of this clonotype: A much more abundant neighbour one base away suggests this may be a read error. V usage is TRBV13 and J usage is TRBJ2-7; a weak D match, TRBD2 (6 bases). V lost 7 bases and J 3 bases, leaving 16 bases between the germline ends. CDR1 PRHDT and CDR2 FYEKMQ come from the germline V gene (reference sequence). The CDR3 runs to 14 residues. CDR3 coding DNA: TGTGCCAGCAACTCTCGGGGGTCTATCTACGAGCAGTACTTC. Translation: CASNSRGSIYEQYF.

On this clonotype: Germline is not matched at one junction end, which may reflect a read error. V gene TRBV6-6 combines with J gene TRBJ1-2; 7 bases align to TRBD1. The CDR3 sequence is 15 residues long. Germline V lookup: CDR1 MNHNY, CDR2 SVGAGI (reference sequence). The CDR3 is CASSYGRQGEGGYTF. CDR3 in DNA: TGTGCCAGCAGTTACGGTAGACAGGGAGAGGGTGGCTACACCTTT.

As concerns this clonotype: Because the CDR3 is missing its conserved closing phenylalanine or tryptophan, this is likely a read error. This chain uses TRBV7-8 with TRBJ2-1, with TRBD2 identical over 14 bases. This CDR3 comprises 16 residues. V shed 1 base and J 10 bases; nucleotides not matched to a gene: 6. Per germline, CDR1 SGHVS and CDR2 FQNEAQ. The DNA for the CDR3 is TGTGCCAGCAGCTTAGTTGGGACTAGCGGGAGTAACGAGCAGTTCCTC. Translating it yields CASSLVGTSGSNEQFL.

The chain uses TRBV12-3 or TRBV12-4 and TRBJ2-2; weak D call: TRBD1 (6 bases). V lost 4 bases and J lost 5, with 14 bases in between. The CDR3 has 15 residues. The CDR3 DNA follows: TGTGCCAGCAGTTCATATAGGGGGAATACCGGGGAGCTGTTTTTT. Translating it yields CASSSYRGNTGELFF.

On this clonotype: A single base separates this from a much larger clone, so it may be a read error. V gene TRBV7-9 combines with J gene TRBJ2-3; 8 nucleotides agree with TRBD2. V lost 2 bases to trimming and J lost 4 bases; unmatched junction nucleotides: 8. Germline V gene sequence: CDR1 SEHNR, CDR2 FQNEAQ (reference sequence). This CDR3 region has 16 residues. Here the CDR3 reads CASSLLAGGSADTQYF. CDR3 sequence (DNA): TGTGCCAGCAGCTTATTGGCGGGAGGTAGTGCAGATACGCAGTATTTT.

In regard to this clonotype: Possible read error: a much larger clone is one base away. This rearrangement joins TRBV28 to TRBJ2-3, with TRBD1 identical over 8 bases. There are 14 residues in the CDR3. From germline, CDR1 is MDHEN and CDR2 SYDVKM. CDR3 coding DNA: TGTGCCAACAGTCTGGACAGGGATTTAGATACGCAGTATTTT. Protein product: CANSLDRDLDTQYF.

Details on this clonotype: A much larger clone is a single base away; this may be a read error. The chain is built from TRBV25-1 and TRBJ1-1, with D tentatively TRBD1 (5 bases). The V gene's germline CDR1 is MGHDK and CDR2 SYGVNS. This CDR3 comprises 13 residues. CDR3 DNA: TGTGACAGCAGTGAGCTGGGGCACACTGAAGCTTTCTTT. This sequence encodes CDSSELGHTEAFF.

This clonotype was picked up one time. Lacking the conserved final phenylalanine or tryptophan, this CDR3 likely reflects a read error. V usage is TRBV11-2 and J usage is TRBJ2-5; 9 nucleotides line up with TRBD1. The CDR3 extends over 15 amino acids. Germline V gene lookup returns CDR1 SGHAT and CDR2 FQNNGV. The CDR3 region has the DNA TGCGCCGGCAGCTTAAGGACAGGGGAAGGGGAGATCCAGTACCTC. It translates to CAGSLRTGEGEIQYL.

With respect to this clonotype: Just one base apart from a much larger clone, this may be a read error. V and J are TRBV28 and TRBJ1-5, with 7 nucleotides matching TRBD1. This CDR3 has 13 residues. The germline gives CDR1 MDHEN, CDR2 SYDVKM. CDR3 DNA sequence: TGTGACAGCAGTGATCTCAGGGGGCAGCCCCAGCATTTT. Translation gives CDSSDLRGQPQHF.

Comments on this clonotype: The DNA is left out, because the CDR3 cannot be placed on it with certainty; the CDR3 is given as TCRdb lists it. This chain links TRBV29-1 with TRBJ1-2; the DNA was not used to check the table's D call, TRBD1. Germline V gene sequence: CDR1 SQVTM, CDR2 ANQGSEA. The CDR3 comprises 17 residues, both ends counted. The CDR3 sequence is CSVGGGAGINQGDGDTF.

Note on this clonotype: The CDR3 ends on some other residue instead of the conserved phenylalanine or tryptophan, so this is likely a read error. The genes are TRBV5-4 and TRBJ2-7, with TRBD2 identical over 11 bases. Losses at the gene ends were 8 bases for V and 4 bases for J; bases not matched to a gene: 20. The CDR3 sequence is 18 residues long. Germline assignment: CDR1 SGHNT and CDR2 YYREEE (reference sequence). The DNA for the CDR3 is TGTGCCAGTAGTCTCCTGGCACTAGCGGGGGCAACAGCTTACGAGCAGTACATC. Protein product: CASSLLALAGATAYEQYI.

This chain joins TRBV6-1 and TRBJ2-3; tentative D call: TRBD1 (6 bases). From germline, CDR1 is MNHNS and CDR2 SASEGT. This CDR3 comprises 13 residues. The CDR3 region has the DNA TGTGTCAACAGAACAGGGTCAGCAGATACGCAGTATTTT. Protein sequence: CVNRTGSADTQYF.

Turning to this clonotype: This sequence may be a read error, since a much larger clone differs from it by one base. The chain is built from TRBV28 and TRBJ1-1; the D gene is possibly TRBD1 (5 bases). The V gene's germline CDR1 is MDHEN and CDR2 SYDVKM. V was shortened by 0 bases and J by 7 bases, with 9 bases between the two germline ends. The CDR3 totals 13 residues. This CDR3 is CASSLWGQSEAFF. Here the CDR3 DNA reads TGTGCCAGCAGTTTATGGGGGCAGAGTGAAGCTTTCTTT.

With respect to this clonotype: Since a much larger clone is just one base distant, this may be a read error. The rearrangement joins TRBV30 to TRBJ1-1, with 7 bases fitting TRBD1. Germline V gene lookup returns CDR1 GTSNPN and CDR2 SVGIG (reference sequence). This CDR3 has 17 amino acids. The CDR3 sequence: CAWSGQTGSSWGNEALF. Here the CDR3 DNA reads TGTGCCTGGAGTGGCCAGACAGGGAGCTCATGGGGTAATGAAGCTTTATTT.

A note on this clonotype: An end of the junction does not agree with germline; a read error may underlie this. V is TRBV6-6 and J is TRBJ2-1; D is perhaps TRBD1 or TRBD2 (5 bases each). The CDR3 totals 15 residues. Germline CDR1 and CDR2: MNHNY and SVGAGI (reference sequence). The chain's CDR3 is CVSSYSIESEGEQFF. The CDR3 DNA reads TGCGTCAGCAGTTACTCTATCGAGTCTGAGGGGGAGCAGTTCTTC.

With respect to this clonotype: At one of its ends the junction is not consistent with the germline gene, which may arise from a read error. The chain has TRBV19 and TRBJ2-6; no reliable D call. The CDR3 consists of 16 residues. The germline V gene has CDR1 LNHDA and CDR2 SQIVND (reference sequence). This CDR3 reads CATSTSMAAGANVLTF. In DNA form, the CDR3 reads TGTGCCACTAGTACGAGCATGGCGGCTGGGGCCAACGTCCTGACTTTC.

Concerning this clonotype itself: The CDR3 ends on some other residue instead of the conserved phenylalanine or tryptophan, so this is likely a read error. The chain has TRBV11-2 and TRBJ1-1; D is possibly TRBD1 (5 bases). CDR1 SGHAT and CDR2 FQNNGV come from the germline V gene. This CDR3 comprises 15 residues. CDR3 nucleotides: TGTGCCAACAGCTTAGAAGGGGCGGTGAACACTGAAGCTTTCCTT. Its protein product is CANSLEGAVNTEAFL.

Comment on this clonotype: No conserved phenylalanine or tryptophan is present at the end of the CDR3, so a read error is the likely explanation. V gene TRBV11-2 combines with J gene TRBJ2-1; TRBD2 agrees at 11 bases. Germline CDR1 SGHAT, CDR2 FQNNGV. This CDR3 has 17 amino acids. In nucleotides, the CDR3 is TGTGGCAGCAGCGTAGGTCTGGTAGCGGGAGGGCCGAATGAGCAGTTCTCC. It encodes CGSSVGLVAGGPNEQFS.

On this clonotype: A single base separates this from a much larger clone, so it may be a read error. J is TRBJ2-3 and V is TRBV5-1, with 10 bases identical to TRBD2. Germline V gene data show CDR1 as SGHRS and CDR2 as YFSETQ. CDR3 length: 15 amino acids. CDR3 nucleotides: TGCGCCAGCAGCCGCGGGACTAGCGACACAGATACGCGGTATTTT. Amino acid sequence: CASSRGTSDTDTRYF.

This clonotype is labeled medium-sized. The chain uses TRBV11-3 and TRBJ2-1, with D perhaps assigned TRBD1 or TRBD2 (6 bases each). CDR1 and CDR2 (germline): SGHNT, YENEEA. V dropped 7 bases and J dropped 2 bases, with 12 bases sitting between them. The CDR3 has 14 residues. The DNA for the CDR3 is TGTGCCAGCAACGTTGGGGGGCCCTACAATGAGCAGTTCTTC. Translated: CASNVGGPYNEQFF.

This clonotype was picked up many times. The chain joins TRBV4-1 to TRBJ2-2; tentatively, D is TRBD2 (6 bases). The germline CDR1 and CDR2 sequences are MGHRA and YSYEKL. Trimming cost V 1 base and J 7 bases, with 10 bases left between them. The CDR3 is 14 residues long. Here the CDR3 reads CASSQVRGFGELFF. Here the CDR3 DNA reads TGCGCCAGCAGCCAAGTCCGGGGGTTCGGGGAGCTGTTTTTT.

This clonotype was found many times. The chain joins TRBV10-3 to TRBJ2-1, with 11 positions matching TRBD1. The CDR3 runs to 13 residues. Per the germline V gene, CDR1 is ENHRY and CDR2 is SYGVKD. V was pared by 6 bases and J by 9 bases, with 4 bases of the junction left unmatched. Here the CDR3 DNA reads TGTGCCATCAGGGGGACAGGGGGTGTTGAGCAGTTCTTC. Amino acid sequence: CAIRGTGGVEQFF.

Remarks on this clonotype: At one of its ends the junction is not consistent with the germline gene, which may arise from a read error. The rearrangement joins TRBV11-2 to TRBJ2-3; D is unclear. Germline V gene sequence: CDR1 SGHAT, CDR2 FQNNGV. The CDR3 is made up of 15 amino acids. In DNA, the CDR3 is TGTGCCAGCAGCCCTGGGGTGAGAGGTGGAGATACGCAGTATTTC. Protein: CASSPGVRGGDTQYF.

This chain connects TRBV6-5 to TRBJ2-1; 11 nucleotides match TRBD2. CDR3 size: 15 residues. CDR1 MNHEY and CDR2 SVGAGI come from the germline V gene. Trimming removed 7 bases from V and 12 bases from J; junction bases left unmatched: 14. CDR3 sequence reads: CASTTRLAGGHVQFF. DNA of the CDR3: TGTGCCAGCACTACACGCCTAGCGGGAGGCCATGTGCAGTTCTTC.